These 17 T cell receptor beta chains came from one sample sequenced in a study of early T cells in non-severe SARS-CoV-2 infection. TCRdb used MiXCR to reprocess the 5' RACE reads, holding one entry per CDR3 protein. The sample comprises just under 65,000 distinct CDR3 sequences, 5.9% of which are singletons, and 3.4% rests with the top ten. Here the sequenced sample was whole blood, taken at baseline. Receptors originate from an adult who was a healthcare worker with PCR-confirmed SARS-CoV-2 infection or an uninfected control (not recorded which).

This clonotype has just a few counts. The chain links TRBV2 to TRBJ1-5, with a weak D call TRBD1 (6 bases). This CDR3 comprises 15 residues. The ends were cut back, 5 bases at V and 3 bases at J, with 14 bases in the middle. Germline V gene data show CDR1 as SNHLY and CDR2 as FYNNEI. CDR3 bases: TGTGCCAGCAGTCTCGGACAGACACACAATCAGCCCCAGCATTTT. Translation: CASSLGQTHNQPQHF.

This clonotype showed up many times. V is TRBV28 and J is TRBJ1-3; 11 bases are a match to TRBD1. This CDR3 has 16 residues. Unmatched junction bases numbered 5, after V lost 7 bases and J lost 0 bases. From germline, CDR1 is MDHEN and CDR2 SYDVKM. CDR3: CASKPGQGVSGNTIYF. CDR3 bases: TGTGCCAGCAAACCGGGACAGGGGGTCTCTGGAAACACCATATATTTT.

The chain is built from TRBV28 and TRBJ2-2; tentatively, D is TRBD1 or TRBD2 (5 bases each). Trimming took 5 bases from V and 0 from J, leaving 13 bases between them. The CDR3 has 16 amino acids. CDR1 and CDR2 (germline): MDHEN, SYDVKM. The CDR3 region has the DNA TGTGCCAGCAGTGAATCGGGACGGTCGAACACCGGGGAGCTGTTTTTT. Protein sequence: CASSESGRSNTGELFF.

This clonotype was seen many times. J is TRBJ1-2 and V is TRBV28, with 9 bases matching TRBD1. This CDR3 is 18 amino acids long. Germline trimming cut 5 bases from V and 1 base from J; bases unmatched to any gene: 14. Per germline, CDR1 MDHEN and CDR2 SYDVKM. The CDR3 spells CASSPPGQGIFFNYGYTF. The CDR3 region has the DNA TGTGCCAGCAGTCCCCCGGGACAGGGAATCTTCTTTAACTATGGCTACACCTTC.

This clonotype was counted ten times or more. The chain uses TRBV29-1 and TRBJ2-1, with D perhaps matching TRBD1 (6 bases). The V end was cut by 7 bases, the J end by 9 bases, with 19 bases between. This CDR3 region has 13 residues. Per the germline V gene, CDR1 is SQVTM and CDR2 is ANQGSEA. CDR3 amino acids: CSARQATLGEQFF. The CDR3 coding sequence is TGCAGCGCCCGACAGGCCACTTTGGGTGAGCAGTTCTTC.

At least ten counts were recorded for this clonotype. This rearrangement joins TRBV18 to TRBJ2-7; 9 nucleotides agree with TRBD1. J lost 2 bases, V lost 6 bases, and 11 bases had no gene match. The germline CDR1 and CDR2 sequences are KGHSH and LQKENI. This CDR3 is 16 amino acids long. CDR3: CASSSPGQGRPYEQYF. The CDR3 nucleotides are TGTGCCAGCTCGTCGCCGGGACAGGGTAGACCCTACGAGCAGTACTTC.

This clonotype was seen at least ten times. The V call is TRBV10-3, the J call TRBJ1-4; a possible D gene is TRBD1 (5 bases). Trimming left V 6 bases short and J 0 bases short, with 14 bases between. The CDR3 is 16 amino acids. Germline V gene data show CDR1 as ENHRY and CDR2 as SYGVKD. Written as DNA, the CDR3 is TGTGCCATCAGCCGACAGAAGTTTGCAACTAATGAAAAACTGTTTTTT. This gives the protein CAISRQKFATNEKLFF.

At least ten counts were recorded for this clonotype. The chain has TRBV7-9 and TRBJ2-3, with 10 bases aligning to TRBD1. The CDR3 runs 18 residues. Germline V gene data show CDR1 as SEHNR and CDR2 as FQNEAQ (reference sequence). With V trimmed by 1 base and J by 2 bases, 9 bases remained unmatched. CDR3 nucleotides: TGTGCCAGCAGCTTAGGAGGAGGGACAGGGGCTATCACAGATACGCAGTATTTT. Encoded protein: CASSLGGGTGAITDTQYF.

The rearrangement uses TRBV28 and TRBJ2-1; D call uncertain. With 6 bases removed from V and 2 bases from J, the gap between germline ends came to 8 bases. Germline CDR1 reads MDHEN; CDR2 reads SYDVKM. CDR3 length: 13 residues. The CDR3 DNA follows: TGTGCCAGCAGCCTCCGGGCCTACAATGAGCAGTTCTTC. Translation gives CASSLRAYNEQFF.

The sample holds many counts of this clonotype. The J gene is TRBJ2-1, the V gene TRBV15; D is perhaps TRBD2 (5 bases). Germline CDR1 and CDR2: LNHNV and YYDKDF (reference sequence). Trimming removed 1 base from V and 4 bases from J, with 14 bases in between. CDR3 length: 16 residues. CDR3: CATSRGEGALYNEQFF. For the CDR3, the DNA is TGTGCCACCAGCAGAGGTGAGGGAGCCTTGTACAATGAGCAGTTCTTC.

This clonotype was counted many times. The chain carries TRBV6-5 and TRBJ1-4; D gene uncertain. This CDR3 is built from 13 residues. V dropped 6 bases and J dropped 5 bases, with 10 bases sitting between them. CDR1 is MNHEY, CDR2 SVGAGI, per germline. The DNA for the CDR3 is TGTGCCAGCAGCCGGGCGGAGAATGAAAAACTGTTTTTT. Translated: CASSRAENEKLFF.

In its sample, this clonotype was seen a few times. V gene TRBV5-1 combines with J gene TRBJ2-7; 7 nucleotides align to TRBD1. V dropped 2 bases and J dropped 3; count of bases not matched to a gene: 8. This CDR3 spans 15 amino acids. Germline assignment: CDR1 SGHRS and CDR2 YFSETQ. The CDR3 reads CASSLSTGQLYEQYF. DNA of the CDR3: TGCGCCAGCAGCTTATCCACGGGACAGCTCTACGAGCAGTACTTC.

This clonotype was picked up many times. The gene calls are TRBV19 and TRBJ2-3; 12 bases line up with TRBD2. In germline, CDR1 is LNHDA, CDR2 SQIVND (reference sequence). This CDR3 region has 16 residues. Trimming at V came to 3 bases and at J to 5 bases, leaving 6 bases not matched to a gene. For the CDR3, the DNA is TGTGCCAGTAGTATGGAACTAGCGGGAGGTGGAGATACGCAGTATTTT. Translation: CASSMELAGGGDTQYF. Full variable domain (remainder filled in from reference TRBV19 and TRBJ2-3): DGGITQSPKYLFRKEGQNVTLSCEQNLNHDAMYWYRQDPGQGLRLIYYSQIVNDFQKGDIAEGYSVSREKKESFPLTVTSAQKNPTAFYLCASSMELAGGGDTQYFGPGTRLTVL.

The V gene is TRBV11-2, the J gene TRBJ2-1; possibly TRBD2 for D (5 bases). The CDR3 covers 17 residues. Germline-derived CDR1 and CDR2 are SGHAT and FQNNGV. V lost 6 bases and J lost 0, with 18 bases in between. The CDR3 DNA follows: TGTGCCAGCAGTTCTAGGACTGGCCGCAGCTCCTACAATGAGCAGTTCTTC. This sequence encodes CASSSRTGRSSYNEQFF.

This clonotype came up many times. The CDR3 loop reads CASSESRQGMWMNTEAFF. The CDR3 DNA reads as TGCGCCAGCAGTGAGTCGCGACAGGGGATGTGGATGAACACTGAAGCTTTCTTT. The chain carries TRBV10-1 and TRBJ1-1; 8 bases are shared with TRBD1. V shed 0 bases and J 0 bases; nucleotides not matched to a gene: 9. This CDR3 contains 18 residues. Germline V gene sequence: CDR1 WNHNN, CDR2 SYGVQD (reference sequence).

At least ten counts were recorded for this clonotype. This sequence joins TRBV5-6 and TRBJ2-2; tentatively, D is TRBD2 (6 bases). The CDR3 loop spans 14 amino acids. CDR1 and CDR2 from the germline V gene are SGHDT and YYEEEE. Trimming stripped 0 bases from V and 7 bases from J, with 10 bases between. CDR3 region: CASSLGPGLGELFF. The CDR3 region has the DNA TGTGCCAGCAGCTTGGGGCCGGGACTCGGGGAGCTGTTTTTT.

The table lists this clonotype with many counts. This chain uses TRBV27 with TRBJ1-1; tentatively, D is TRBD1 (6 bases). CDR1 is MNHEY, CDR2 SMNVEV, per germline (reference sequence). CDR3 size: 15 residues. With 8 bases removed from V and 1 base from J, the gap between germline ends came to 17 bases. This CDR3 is CASAPLTGENTEAFF. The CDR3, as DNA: TGTGCCAGCGCACCGCTGACAGGAGAGAACACTGAAGCTTTCTTT.